These T cell receptor beta chains were read from a single sample in a study of blood T cell repertoires in COVID-19. Produced via immunoSEQ multiplex PCR; TCRdb's table is partial and in-frame only. Of more than 95,000 clones listed, about 79% were seen once; the top ten hold approximately 3.5%. The sequenced sample consisted of peripheral blood. These TCRs come from a woman over 75 with active or convalescent COVID-19. Both conserved end residues are part of each CDR3. The D gene is left open where the match is weak. Clone size is given for some rows only: seen once, a few or many times, or a class if the clone is expanded.

V gene: TRBV7-3; J gene: TRBJ2-5; clone size: few; D gene: NA; CDR3 DNA: TGTGCCAGCAGCTTAGAAGGGGGGGTAGGAGAGACCCAGTACTTC; CDR3 protein: CASSLEGGVGETQYF
V gene: TRBV5-1; J gene: TRBJ1-4; clone size: NA; D gene: NA; CDR3 DNA: TGCGCCAGCAGTGGGCTACCTAATGAAAAACTGTTTTTT; CDR3 protein: CASSGLPNEKLFF
V gene: TRBV3-1/TRBV3-2; J gene: TRBJ2-1; clone size: NA; D gene: NA; CDR3 DNA: TGTGCCAGCAGCCAAGCGGGAACCACCGTCAATGAGCAGTTCTTC; CDR3 protein: CASSQAGTTVNEQFF
V gene: TRBV5-1; J gene: TRBJ2-3; clone size: few; D gene: TRBD2; CDR3 DNA: TGCGCCAGCAGCTCACAGACTAGCGGGATTACAGATACGCAGTATTTT; CDR3 protein: CASSSQTSGITDTQYF
V gene: TRBV9; J gene: TRBJ2-7; clone size: NA; D gene: TRBD1; CDR3 DNA: TGTGCCAGCAGCATCGGACAGGGGGCTAGTTACGAGCAGTACTTC; CDR3 protein: CASSIGQGASYEQYF
V gene: TRBV5-5; J gene: TRBJ2-7; clone size: NA; D gene: TRBD2; CDR3 DNA: TGTGCCAGCAGCTTGGGGCTAGCGGGACTTTCCTACTACGAGCAGTACTTC; CDR3 protein: CASSLGLAGLSYYEQYF
V gene: TRBV2; J gene: TRBJ1-2; clone size: NA; D gene: NA; CDR3 DNA: TGTGCCAGTAAAGACAGAACCTATGGCTACACCTTC; CDR3 protein: CASKDRTYGYTF
V gene: TRBV28; J gene: TRBJ2-6; clone size: few; D gene: NA; CDR3 DNA: TGTGCCAGCAGCCACGTTACAGGGAACTCTGGGGCCAACGTCCTGACTTTC; CDR3 protein: CASSHVTGNSGANVLTF
V gene: TRBV18; J gene: TRBJ1-1; clone size: NA; D gene: NA; CDR3 DNA: TGTGCCAGCTCACCCCTATCTCAGGGGATGAACACTGAAGCTTTCTTT; CDR3 protein: CASSPLSQGMNTEAFF
V gene: TRBV30; J gene: TRBJ1-1; clone size: once; D gene: NA; CDR3 DNA: TGTGCCTGGGAAAAACGGGACACGAGAGGAGCTTTCTTT; CDR3 protein: CAWEKRDTRGAFF
V gene: TRBV2; J gene: TRBJ1-5; clone size: NA; D gene: TRBD1; CDR3 DNA: TGTGCCAGCAGTAAAGACCGGGACAGGGGAGTTTTAAATCTGGGTAGCAATCAGCCCCAGCATTTT; CDR3 protein: CASSKDRDRGVLNLGSNQPQHF
V gene: TRBV5-1; J gene: TRBJ1-4; clone size: NA; D gene: NA; CDR3 DNA: TGCGCCAGCAGCTCAGGCGTAACTAATGAAAAACTGTTTTTT; CDR3 protein: CASSSGVTNEKLFF
V gene: TRBV5-1; J gene: TRBJ2-2; clone size: few; D gene: TRBD1; CDR3 DNA: TGCGCCAGCAGCTTGGAAACCGGGACAGACACCGGGGAGCTGTTTTTT; CDR3 protein: CASSLETGTDTGELFF
V gene: TRBV19; J gene: TRBJ1-5; clone size: NA; D gene: NA; CDR3 DNA: TGTGCCAGTAGTCCCCACGGGTCGGATAGCAATCAGCCCCAGCATTTT; CDR3 protein: CASSPHGSDSNQPQHF
V gene: TRBV6-5; J gene: TRBJ2-1; clone size: NA; D gene: NA; CDR3 DNA: TGTGCCAGCACTAGGAGCAATGAGCAGTTCTTC; CDR3 protein: CASTRSNEQFF
V gene: TRBV19; J gene: TRBJ2-5; clone size: NA; D gene: TRBD1; CDR3 DNA: TGTGCCAGTAGTATTGCCCGACGACAGGGCCGAGAGACCCAGTACTTC; CDR3 protein: CASSIARRQGRETQYF
V gene: TRBV28; J gene: TRBJ1-4; clone size: NA; D gene: NA; CDR3 DNA: TGTGCCAGCAGTTTTTCACAGGGCCTAGGTGAAAAACTGTTTTTT; CDR3 protein: CASSFSQGLGEKLFF
V gene: TRBV7-3; J gene: TRBJ2-1; clone size: NA; D gene: TRBD2; CDR3 DNA: TGTGCCAGCAGCCTTAGCGGGAGGCCCAACAATGAGCAGTTCTTC; CDR3 protein: CASSLSGRPNNEQFF
V gene: TRBV6-5; J gene: TRBJ1-2; clone size: NA; D gene: TRBD1; CDR3 DNA: TGTGCCAGCAGTTACCCAGGACAGGGGGTGGATGGCTACACCTTC; CDR3 protein: CASSYPGQGVDGYTF
V gene: TRBV5-6; J gene: TRBJ1-3; clone size: once; D gene: NA; CDR3 DNA: TGTGCCAGCAGCTTTAGGGGTAGCTCTGGAAACACCATATATTTT; CDR3 protein: CASSFRGSSGNTIYF
V gene: TRBV7-8; J gene: TRBJ2-7; clone size: NA; D gene: NA; CDR3 DNA: TGTGCCAGCAGCTTAGGTTTCTACTCCTACGAGCAGTACTTC; CDR3 protein: CASSLGFYSYEQYF
V gene: TRBV28; J gene: TRBJ2-3; clone size: NA; D gene: TRBD2; CDR3 DNA: TGTGCCAGCAGTCCTCCTAGCGGGATGTCGGATACGCAGTATTTT; CDR3 protein: CASSPPSGMSDTQYF
V gene: TRBV6-5; J gene: TRBJ1-5; clone size: NA; D gene: TRBD1; CDR3 DNA: TGTGCCAGCTCAAGGGGGCGTAGCAATCAGCCCCAGCATTTT; CDR3 protein: CASSRGRSNQPQHF
V gene: TRBV4-2; J gene: TRBJ1-1; clone size: NA; D gene: TRBD1; CDR3 DNA: TGTGCCAGCAGCCCCCGGACAGGGACCCTGGGTACTGAAGCTTTCTTT; CDR3 protein: CASSPRTGTLGTEAFF
V gene: TRBV18; J gene: TRBJ1-4; clone size: NA; D gene: NA; CDR3 DNA: TGTGCCAGCTCACCAAAAACAGGGTCAACTAATGAAAAACTGTTTTTT; CDR3 protein: CASSPKTGSTNEKLFF
V gene: TRBV5-4; J gene: TRBJ2-1; clone size: NA; D gene: TRBD2; CDR3 DNA: TGTGCCAGCAGCCCAACTAGCGGATACAATGAGCAGTTCTTC; CDR3 protein: CASSPTSGYNEQFF
V gene: TRBV4-3; J gene: TRBJ1-1; clone size: NA; D gene: NA; CDR3 DNA: TGCGCCAGCAGCCAATTAGTACAGGGAACCACTGAAGCTTTCTTT; CDR3 protein: CASSQLVQGTTEAFF
V gene: TRBV30; J gene: TRBJ2-3; clone size: NA; D gene: NA; CDR3 DNA: TGTGCCCTTGGAACTTCAGGAAAGCAGTATTTT; CDR3 protein: CALGTSGKQYF
V gene: TRBV6-6; J gene: TRBJ1-5; clone size: NA; D gene: TRBD1; CDR3 DNA: TGTGCCAGCAGTCCAACGGCCGGGACAGGGGTTTCCAGTCAGCCCCAGCATTTT; CDR3 protein: CASSPTAGTGVSSQPQHF
V gene: TRBV7-9; J gene: TRBJ2-1; clone size: NA; D gene: TRBD2; CDR3 DNA: TGTGCCAGCAGCTTGGCGAGCGGGAGGGTGTATGAGCAGTTCTTC; CDR3 protein: CASSLASGRVYEQFF
V gene: TRBV29-1; J gene: TRBJ2-5; clone size: NA; D gene: NA; CDR3 DNA: TGCAGCGTTCGGGGGGCCCAAGAGACCCAGTACTTC; CDR3 protein: CSVRGAQETQYF
V gene: TRBV28; J gene: TRBJ1-5; clone size: NA; D gene: TRBD1; CDR3 DNA: TGTGCCAGCAGTGAACAGGGGGCGCGAAATCAGCCCCAGCATTTT; CDR3 protein: CASSEQGARNQPQHF